These 8 T cell receptor beta chains came from one sample sequenced in a study of OX40 agonist ivuxolimab in advanced cancers. Clones were sequenced by immunoSEQ multiplex PCR, and TCRdb holds only the in-frame ones, with some missing. The sample records 90,000 to 100,000 clones, approximately 86% being singletons. The starting material was CD4+ or CD8+ T cells sorted from blood, obtained in a trial of the OX40 agonist ivuxolimab. The receptor source for this set is an adult with an advanced solid tumor such as melanoma, head and neck, liver or kidney cancer.

The rearrangement uses TRBV6-1 and TRBJ1-1, with 8 bases that match TRBD1. The CDR3 runs 15 residues. The germline CDR1 and CDR2 sequences are MNHNS and SASEGT. The V gene end was trimmed by 7 bases and the J gene end by 11 bases; junction bases not matched to a gene: 18. The CDR3 loop reads CASNHWGQVVSTAFF. CDR3 nucleotide sequence: TGTGCCAGCAACCATTGGGGACAGGTCGTTTCGACTGCTTTCTTT.

The chain employs TRBV27 and TRBJ2-1; D possibly corresponds to TRBD2 (5 bases). The germline V gene has CDR1 MNHEY and CDR2 SMNVEV (reference sequence). The V end lost 6 bases, the J end lost 0 bases, and 9 bases lay between the germline ends. This CDR3 comprises 14 residues. Written as DNA, the CDR3 is TGTGCCAGCAGCGCGGGTAGCTCCTACAATGAGCAGTTCTTC. Its protein is CASSAGSSYNEQFF.

The chain has TRBV7-6 and TRBJ1-2; no clear D. Trimming left V 2 bases short and J 7 bases short, with 11 bases between. The germline V gene encodes CDR1 SGHVS and CDR2 FNYEAQ. The CDR3 loop spans 13 amino acids. CDR3 loop: CASSLTTGGGYTF. The CDR3 DNA reads as TGTGCCAGCAGCTTAACAACGGGAGGTGGCTACACCTTC. Filled out from reference TRBV7-6 and TRBJ1-2, the complete variable domain reads GAGVSQSPRYKVTKRGQDVALRCDPISGHVSLYWYRQALGQGPEFLTYFNYEAQQDKSGLPNDRFSAERPEGSISTLTIQRTEQRDSAMYRCASSLTTGGGYTFGSGTRLTVV.

The chain is built from TRBV4-2 and TRBJ1-6, with D tentatively TRBD1 (5 bases). The CDR3 consists of 17 residues. With 0 bases removed from V and 9 bases from J, the gap between germline ends came to 18 bases. Germline V CDR1 and CDR2: LGHNA, YNFKEQ. CDR3 DNA sequence: TGTGCCAGCAGCCAAGAGTTTGCGGGGGAAGTGGGTTCACCCCTCCACTTT. Translation gives CASSQEFAGEVGSPLHF.

This rearrangement joins TRBV5-1 to TRBJ2-1; 7 nucleotides align to TRBD2. Germline V gene lookup returns CDR1 SGHRS and CDR2 YFSETQ. The CDR3 is 15 amino acids. After removal of 4 bases from V and 3 bases from J, the junction contained 7 bases not matched to a gene. The CDR3, as DNA: TGCGCCAGCAGCCCCATGGCGGGGGACTACAATGAGCAGTTCTTC. Its translation is CASSPMAGDYNEQFF.

The rearrangement uses TRBV7-9 and TRBJ1-5; unclear D gene. In germline, CDR1 is SEHNR, CDR2 FQNEAQ (reference sequence). V lost 6 bases, J lost 6 bases, and 15 bases lay in between. The CDR3 contains 14 residues. CDR3 amino acids: CASSSSGLSQPQHF. The CDR3 region has the DNA TGTGCCAGCAGTTCTTCCGGACTAAGTCAGCCCCAGCATTTT.

The rearrangement links TRBV4-1 to TRBJ2-7; D might be TRBD1 (6 bases). The CDR3 sequence is 13 residues long. Germline V lookup: CDR1 MGHRA, CDR2 YSYEKL. V gave up 6 bases and J gave up 1 base, with 10 bases separating them. Here the CDR3 reads CASSLTGSYEQYF. The CDR3 bases are TGCGCCAGCAGTCTTACAGGGTCCTACGAGCAGTACTTC.

The chain joins TRBV7-9 to TRBJ2-7; 11 bases are shared with TRBD2. The CDR3 is 14 amino acids. V shed 1 base and J 7 bases; nucleotides not matched to a gene: 3. Germline CDR1 is SEHNR and CDR2 is FQNEAQ (reference sequence). CDR3 bases: TGTGCCAGCAGCTTAGAAGTAGCGGGAGGGGAGCAGTACTTC. Translating it yields CASSLEVAGGEQYF.